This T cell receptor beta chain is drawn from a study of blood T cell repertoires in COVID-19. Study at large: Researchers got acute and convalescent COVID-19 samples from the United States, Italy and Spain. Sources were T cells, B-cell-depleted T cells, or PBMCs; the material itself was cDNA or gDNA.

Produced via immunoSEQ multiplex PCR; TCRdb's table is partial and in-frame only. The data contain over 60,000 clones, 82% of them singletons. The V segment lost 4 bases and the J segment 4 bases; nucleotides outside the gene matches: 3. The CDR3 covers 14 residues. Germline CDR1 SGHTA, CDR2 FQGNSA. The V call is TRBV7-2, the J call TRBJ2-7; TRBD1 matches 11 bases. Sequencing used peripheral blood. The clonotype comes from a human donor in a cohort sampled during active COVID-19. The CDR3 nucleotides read TGTGCCAGCAGCTCCGGGACAGGGGGGTACGAGCAGTACTTC. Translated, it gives CASSSGTGGYEQYF. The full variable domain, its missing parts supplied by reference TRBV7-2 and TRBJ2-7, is GAGVSQSPSNKVTEKGKDVELRCDPISGHTALYWYRQSLGQGLEFLIYFQGNSAPDKSGLPSDRFSAERTGGSVSTLTIQRTQQEDSAVYLCASSSGTGGYEQYFGPGTRLTVT.